These 29 T cell receptor beta chains were sequenced from one sample in a study of identical twins. TCRdb reprocessed the 5' RACE reads via MiXCR and lists one record per CDR3 protein. This sample has 1.5 million or so distinct CDR3 sequences, with 25% to 35% found just once. The sample consisted of cord blood. The receptors come from a newborn girl in good health.

This clonotype has only a few counts. V gene TRBV7-8 combines with J gene TRBJ2-3; D gene uncertain. This CDR3 spans 15 amino acids. CDR1 is SGHVS and CDR2 is FQNEAQ in the germline V gene. The germline V and J ends were trimmed by 5 bases and 2 bases, with 14 bases remaining between them. The CDR3 DNA reads as TGTGCCAGCAGCCCAAATTCTGGGAACACAGATACGCAGTATTTT. It specifies CASSPNSGNTDTQYF.

In the case of this clonotype: A read error may explain this, as a much larger clone is one base away. This chain joins TRBV29-1 and TRBJ2-5; 9 bases align to TRBD1. This CDR3 is 13 amino acids long. J gave up 11 bases and V 5 bases, and 12 bases lay outside the gene matches. Looked up from germline, CDR1 is SQVTM and CDR2 is ANQGSEA. The CDR3 reads CSVRTGESDEQYF. The CDR3 DNA sequence: TGCAGCGTTCGGACAGGGGAATCGGATGAGCAGTACTTC.

The table lists this clonotype with a few counts. The rearrangement joins TRBV6-5 to TRBJ2-7, with 8 bases aligning to TRBD2. Trimming at V came to 7 bases and at J to 6 bases, leaving 8 bases not matched to a gene. Germline assignment: CDR1 MNHEY and CDR2 SVGAGI. CDR3 length equals 13 residues. CDR3 protein: CASTEAGVGEQYF. For the CDR3, the DNA is TGTGCCAGCACCGAAGCGGGAGTCGGCGAGCAGTACTTC.

This clonotype was observed a few times. This chain uses TRBV7-9 with TRBJ1-1; D ambiguous. Trimming took 0 bases from V and 0 from J, leaving 8 bases between them. CDR3 length equals 15 residues. Germline V gene data show CDR1 as SEHNR and CDR2 as FQNEAQ (reference sequence). CDR3 region: CASSLATAMNTEAFF. CDR3 in DNA: TGTGCCAGCAGCTTAGCAACAGCCATGAACACTGAAGCTTTCTTT.

V usage is TRBV12-3 or TRBV12-4 and J usage is TRBJ2-1; the match to TRBD2 covers 7 bases. The end of the DNA is better explained by TRBJ2-7, so the J call may be wrong. There are 15 residues in the CDR3. CDR3 in amino acids: CASSFSGLGNNEQYF. The CDR3 nucleotides are TGTGCCAGCAGTTTCTCAGGACTAGGTAACAATGAGCAGTACTTC.

This clonotype was seen a handful of times. This chain joins TRBV7-6 and TRBJ2-6, with no clear D. Trimming removed 6 bases from V and 0 bases from J, with 6 bases in between. The CDR3 contains 14 residues. Looked up from germline, CDR1 is SGHVS and CDR2 is FNYEAQ. The CDR3, as DNA: TGTGCCAGCAGACCGAACTCTGGGGCCAACGTCCTGACTTTC. Amino acid sequence: CASRPNSGANVLTF.

DNA of the CDR3: TGTGCCAGCAGTCCCCTTATACCGACAGGTGAAGAGACCCAGTACTTC. It codes for CASSPLIPTGEETQYF. The rearrangement uses TRBV28 and TRBJ2-5; D perhaps matches TRBD1 (6 bases). The V end lost 5 bases, the J end lost 3 bases, and 19 bases lay between the germline ends. Germline assignment: CDR1 MDHEN and CDR2 SYDVKM. CDR3 size: 16 residues. Based on the CDR3 plus reference TRBV28 and TRBJ2-5, the full variable domain is DVKVTQSSRYLVKRTGEKVFLECVQDMDHENMFWYRQDPGLGLRLIYFSYDVKMKEKGDIPEGYSVSREKKERFSLILESASTNQTSMYLCASSPLIPTGEETQYFGPGTRLLVL.

The chain couples TRBV15 to TRBJ1-1; D remains ambiguous. The germline V gene has CDR1 LNHNV and CDR2 YYDKDF (reference sequence). V was clipped by 3 bases and J by 3 bases, with 14 bases between them. The CDR3 totals 15 residues. CDR3: CATSSERGRDTEAFF. The CDR3 DNA is TGTGCCACCAGCAGTGAACGGGGTAGGGACACTGAAGCTTTCTTT.

The rearrangement links TRBV5-1 to TRBJ1-5; tentative D call: TRBD1 (6 bases). The CDR3 is 16 residues long. The V and J ends lost 4 bases and 1 base respectively, with 15 bases between them. Germline V gene data show CDR1 as SGHRS and CDR2 as YFSETQ. CDR3 nucleotides: TGCGCCAGCAGCATACTTCCCGGGACAAGCAATCAGCCCCAGCATTTT. The encoded protein is CASSILPGTSNQPQHF.

This chain connects TRBV19 to TRBJ1-5; maybe TRBD1 (5 bases). The CDR3 runs to 14 residues. Trimming took 6 bases from V and 1 from J, leaving 10 bases between them. The germline V gene encodes CDR1 LNHDA and CDR2 SQIVND (reference sequence). CDR3: CASRTEGSNQPQHF. The CDR3 region has the DNA TGTGCCAGTAGGACAGAGGGGAGCAATCAGCCCCAGCATTTT.

This clonotype was counted a few times. This may stem from a read error, because a much larger clone lies one nucleotide away. The chain carries TRBV5-1 and TRBJ2-7; 8 bases are shared with TRBD2. There are 15 residues in the CDR3. Germline values: CDR1 SGHRS, CDR2 YFSETQ. CDR3 sequence (DNA): TGTGCCAGCAGCTTTACTAGCGGCTCCTACAATGAGCAGTACTTC. It translates to CASSFTSGSYNEQYF.

This clonotype was counted only a few times. The chain links TRBV20-1 to TRBJ1-2, with a weak D call TRBD1 (5 bases). This CDR3 comprises 14 residues. CDR1 is DFQATT, CDR2 SNEGSKA, per germline (reference sequence). Deletions cut 0 bases from V and 3 bases from J, with 11 bases between. CDR3 sequence (DNA): TGCAGTGCTAGAGACGGAGGGGTGGACTATGGCTACACCTTC. As protein: CSARDGGVDYGYTF.

The chain combines TRBV7-9 with TRBJ2-1; 8 bases are shared with TRBD1. The CDR3 is made up of 16 amino acids. Germline V lookup: CDR1 SEHNR, CDR2 FQNEAQ (reference sequence). The trim removed 2 bases at V and 8 bases at J, leaving 11 bases unmatched. In DNA form, the CDR3 reads TGTGCCAGCAGCTTATGGTTGGCAGGGGGCTCGGATGAGCAGTTCTTC. This encodes CASSLWLAGGSDEQFF. Together with reference TRBV7-9 and TRBJ2-1, the CDR3 gives the full variable domain: DTGVSQNPRHKITKRGQNVTFRCDPISEHNRLYWYRQTLGQGPEFLTYFQNEAQLEKSRLLSDRFSAERPKGSFSTLEIQRTEQGDSAMYLCASSLWLAGGSDEQFFGPGTRLTVL.

The rearrangement joins TRBV28 to TRBJ2-5; D unresolved. The length of the CDR3 is 12 residues. V was clipped by 4 bases and J by 11 bases, with 14 bases between them. Per the germline V gene, CDR1 is MDHEN and CDR2 is SYDVKM. The CDR3 sequence is CASSSPTWVQYF. The CDR3 region has the DNA TGTGCCAGCAGTTCCCCCACGTGGGTGCAGTACTTC.

This CDR3 is CASSGTSYGYTF. DNA for the CDR3: TGTGCCAGCAGCGGGACATCCTATGGCTACACCTTC. The V gene is TRBV25-1, the J gene TRBJ1-2; TRBD1 might be the D (6 bases). This CDR3 is built from 12 residues. Germline CDR1 and CDR2: MGHDK and SYGVNS. Trimming took off 6 bases at V and 4 bases at J, with 9 bases between the two ends.

The chain carries TRBV29-1 and TRBJ1-1; 7 bases agree with TRBD1. This CDR3 is built from 12 residues. CDR1 and CDR2 (germline): SQVTM, ANQGSEA. The ends lost 6 bases at V and 7 bases at J; junction bases unmatched: 8. The CDR3 loop is CSVDRRYDEAFF. Written as DNA, the CDR3 is TGCAGCGTGGACAGGCGCTACGATGAAGCTTTCTTT.

This sequence joins TRBV3-1 and TRBJ1-2, with TRBD1 identical over 7 bases. The V and J ends lost 1 base and 4 bases, in that order; junction bases with no gene match: 6. CDR1 and CDR2 (germline): LGHDT, YNNKEL (reference sequence). This CDR3 is 15 amino acids long. The CDR3 spells CASSQVASGGYGYTF. CDR3 nucleotide sequence: TGTGCCAGCAGCCAAGTGGCCTCAGGGGGCTATGGCTACACCTTC.

Only a few counts were recorded for this clonotype. This rearrangement joins TRBV2 to TRBJ2-3, with TRBD2 matching over 13 bases. Germline V gene lookup returns CDR1 SNHLY and CDR2 FYNNEI. The CDR3 has 17 residues. The junction had 7 bases not matched to a gene; V was cut back by 6 bases and J by 1 base. CDR3 protein: CASRRLAGGSGTDTQYF. The CDR3 DNA reads as TGTGCCAGCAGGCGACTAGCGGGGGGCTCGGGCACAGATACGCAGTATTTT.

The V gene is TRBV6-6, the J gene TRBJ1-5; no firm D call. The length of the CDR3 is 14 residues. Trimming took off 2 bases at V and 7 bases at J, with 12 bases between the two ends. The germline V gene encodes CDR1 MNHNY and CDR2 SVGAGI (reference sequence). CDR3 nucleotide sequence: TGTGCCAGCAGTTACGGCAAGGGTTTACAGCCCCAGCATTTT. This codes for CASSYGKGLQPQHF.

V usage is TRBV5-1 and J usage is TRBJ2-5; perhaps TRBD2 as D (6 bases). This CDR3 spans 14 amino acids. Trimming stripped 3 bases from V and 11 bases from J, with 20 bases between. Germline V gene sequence: CDR1 SGHRS, CDR2 YFSETQ. CDR3 region: CASSSYGLPNEQYF. DNA for the CDR3: TGCGCCAGCAGCTCTTACGGACTACCCAATGAGCAGTACTTC.

The sample holds a few counts of this clonotype. The chain couples TRBV20-1 to TRBJ2-3; 13 nucleotides line up with TRBD2. The CDR3 spans 14 residues. Germline-derived CDR1 and CDR2 are DFQATT and SNEGSKA (reference sequence). J gave up 6 bases and V 4 bases, and 4 bases lay outside the gene matches. CDR3 region: CSATGLAGVDTQYF. In DNA form, the CDR3 reads TGCAGTGCTACCGGACTAGCGGGGGTTGATACGCAGTATTTT.

The chain is built from TRBV20-1 and TRBJ2-5; TRBD2 aligns across 12 bases. The CDR3 runs to 11 residues. V lost 7 bases, J lost 13 bases, and 7 bases stayed unmatched. CDR1 is DFQATT, CDR2 SNEGSKA, per germline (reference sequence). The CDR3: CSVASGRDRYF. The CDR3 bases are TGCAGTGTTGCTAGCGGGAGGGATCGGTACTTC.

There are a few counts of this clonotype. The chain combines TRBV7-2 with TRBJ2-1; a possible D gene is TRBD2 (6 bases). The V and J ends lost 2 bases and 4 bases respectively, with 21 bases between them. Looked up from germline, CDR1 is SGHTA and CDR2 is FQGNSA. The CDR3 runs to 18 residues. The CDR3 DNA reads as TGTGCCAGCAGCTTATATGCCGGGGGACCGATCACTTACAATGAGCAGTTCTTC. Encoded protein: CASSLYAGGPITYNEQFF.

The chain has TRBV20-1 and TRBJ2-3; possible D gene TRBD2, 5 bases. The V gene's germline CDR1 is DFQATT and CDR2 SNEGSKA (reference sequence). This CDR3 has 15 amino acids. V lost 6 bases and J 2 bases, leaving 18 bases between the germline ends. The CDR3 loop reads CSAATRGTATDTQYF. The CDR3 DNA sequence: TGCAGTGCGGCAACCCGGGGAACAGCCACAGATACGCAGTATTTT.

This clonotype occurred a few times. The genes are TRBV7-9 and TRBJ2-3; D call uncertain. Deletions cut 10 bases from V and 4 bases from J, with 15 bases between. Germline loops: CDR1 SEHNR, CDR2 FQNEAQ (reference sequence). This CDR3 region has 13 residues. The CDR3 protein is CATRRTQADTQYF. CDR3 sequence (DNA): TGTGCCACTCGACGTACCCAAGCAGATACGCAGTATTTT.

A note on this clonotype: The junction departs from the called germline gene at one end, perhaps through a read error. The CDR3 nucleotides are TGCGCCAGCAGCTTGTATGCGGGGGGGTCGTTCGATGAGCGGTTCTTC. The encoded protein is CASSLYAGGSFDERFF. The rearrangement uses TRBV5-1 and TRBJ2-1; 9 bases match TRBD2. Germline V gives CDR1 SGHRS, CDR2 YFSETQ. The CDR3 extends over 16 amino acids.

Regarding this clonotype: A much larger clone differs by one base, so this may be a read error. The genes are TRBV19 and TRBJ2-7, with 11 nucleotides matching TRBD1. The CDR3 has 14 residues. Germline CDR1 LNHDA, CDR2 SQIVND (reference sequence). The CDR3 is CASGMGTGGYEQYF. The CDR3 bases are TGTGCCAGTGGTATGGGGACAGGGGGCTACGAGCAGTACTTC.

This clonotype was recorded a few times. The chain has TRBV4-2 and TRBJ2-3; 9 bases fit TRBD1. CDR1 and CDR2 (germline): LGHNA, YNFKEQ. The CDR3 covers 16 residues. The ends lost 3 bases at V and 4 bases at J; junction bases unmatched: 8. CDR3 region: CASSQDGQGWADTQYF. DNA of the CDR3: TGTGCCAGCAGCCAGGACGGACAGGGGTGGGCAGATACGCAGTATTTT.

In its sample, this clonotype was seen a few times. This chain connects TRBV7-2 to TRBJ2-1, with D hard to call. Per germline, CDR1 SGHTA and CDR2 FQGNSA. This CDR3 has 12 residues. V was trimmed by 0 bases and J by 9 bases, leaving 6 bases between them. CDR3 in DNA: TGTGCCAGCAGCTTAGCGCTTTTTGAGCAGTTCTTC. Translating gives CASSLALFEQFF.